The T cell receptor beta chain described here comes from a study of cytomegalovirus exposure and HLA in healthy donors listed by TCRdb under 2017. For context, the study as a whole: An earlier analysis of roughly 570 of the donors reported over 250 Gb of sequence data and about 120 million unique TCR beta sequences obtained from some 200 million T cells. An early release covering 500 to 750 HLA-typed donors comprised roughly 300 gigabases of sequencing data and 85 million to 100 million unique TCR sequences. Of the approximately 400 genotyped donors, 75% to 85% were placed in the genetic ancestry cluster associated with self-reported Caucasian donors. The study aimed to test whether cataloging public T cell receptors could reveal signatures of past pathogen exposure. The study profiled the T cell repertoires of 550 to 700 subjects by immunosequencing and related them to cytomegalovirus serostatus. Along with the roughly 710-subject first cohort, a separate validation cohort of over 90 different subjects was used. To predict cytomegalovirus infection status, the study combined high-throughput TCR immunosequencing, statistical association of individual TCRs with disease status, and machine learning. To study patterns of TCR occurrence, a later analysis re-analyzed previously published TCR beta repertoires from 650 to 750 donors and added high-resolution HLA genotyping. Rather than drawing on any new phenotypic data, the later analysis identified candidate immune exposures from TCR beta sequences and the way those sequences occurred across donors. An earlier analysis of approximately 580 of the donors used high-throughput TCR beta sequencing to judge whether each TCR beta V gene segment behaved as functional or pseudogenic. Donor age, sex, ethnicity and CMV serostatus were collected together with the repertoire data. Genome-wide SNP genotypes for about 65% of the 666 donors were used in a later genetic analysis, which treated that subset as a discovery cohort. All discovery cohort repertoires had been generated using a single sequencing platform. Both class I and class II loci were covered by HLA typing, at four-digit resolution. Typing coverage differed by locus: A, B, C, DRB1 and DQB1 were typed in roughly 620-640 donors, DQA1 in 500 to 550, DPA1 in nearly 610, and DPB1 in 450 to 480. Because of strong linkage in the cohort, four to six DR-DQ haplotypes were treated as single units for association and clustering. Among almost 400 genotyped donors of the cohort, an average of about 240,000 unique TCR beta nucleotide sequences were sequenced per donor, 15% to 20% of them non-productive. The paper's findings and limits, for the study overall: In a later analysis, several top co-occurrence clusters were reported to appear linked to parvovirus B19, influenza, CMV and Epstein-Barr virus. Immune exposure information for the cohort was limited to CMV serostatus. Because HLA typing was missing for some donors at each locus, association tests included only the typed subset. In a later analysis, the rate of TCR association differed among HLA loci, with DRB1 alleles having the most associated TCRs and HLA-C alleles having the fewest. Presence/absence analyses assumed roughly uniform sequencing depth across donors, an assumption that may not hold. An earlier analysis of approximately 530 of the donors showed that most TCR beta V segments appeared in productive rearrangements either about 90% or about 30% of the time, which broadly matched IMGT annotations. Over 15 rarely observed V segments, including chromosome 9 orphons, were excluded from the earlier analysis of approximately 500 of the donors because counts were too low. Cytomegalovirus status was reported to be diagnosed by the classifier with high specificity and sensitivity in both the original and validation cohorts. A later analysis found that most CMV-associated TCR beta chains appeared HLA-restricted, with HLA associations seemingly driven largely by CMV exposure. The authors suggested that the approach could potentially be generalized to other disease states and immunological phenotypes. V-gene and J-gene trimming of TCR beta chains was associated with a missense DCLRE1C variant in a later genetic analysis, and the association was replicated in an independent cohort. Strong co-occurrence of HLA alleles, especially DR and DQ, made assigning TCR associations to individual alleles difficult. A further reported finding was that TCR beta sequences accurately predicted the HLA-A and HLA-B alleles for most subjects in the first cohort. Compared with equally common non-associated chains, HLA-associated TCR beta chains in a later analysis were more clonally expanded and had lower generation probabilities. Three of the identified cytomegalovirus-associated TCR beta chains were confirmed in vitro to be specific for cytomegalovirus antigens. According to a later genetic analysis, donors in an Asian-associated ancestry cluster had fewer N-insertions in productive TCRs than the approximately 670-donor mean. This cohort had only TCR beta chains sequenced, and the lack of alpha or paired-chain data limited which features could be detected. The study listed 164 TCR beta chains as associated with cytomegalovirus. The sequencing pipeline was judged likely to have produced a cluster of highly shared sequence variants as a technical artifact. At a false discovery rate of 0.05, a later analysis linked 15,000 to 20,000 TCR beta sequences to specific HLA alleles. While some public TCRs were present in many individuals, most TCR sequences turned up only very rarely across donors. Because the 87-base-pair reads could not distinguish some IMGT-functional V segments, including TRBV6-2 and TRBV6-3, those segments were excluded. Linkage disequilibrium might explain the correlated functional status among segregating V segments, but an unknown experimental factor could not be ruled out.

Reading the germline V gene gives CDR1 SNHLY and CDR2 FYNNEI. The cysteine opens and the phenylalanine closes a CDR3 of 11 amino acids. Just CDR3 DNA is preserved here, 33 bases in frame from base 1. V gives up 6 bases and J gives up 8 bases, and the segment between their germline ends measures 10 bases. In the case of this clone: What antigen it recognizes has not been identified. Per-base quality was not reported, and no clone a single base away is much larger than it.

Library preparation was by the immunoSEQ multiplex PCR assay. For the multiplex PCR, a mixture combining 60 forward primers for TCR Vbeta segments and 13 reverse primers for TCR Jbeta segments was used. The CDR3 region of rearranged TCR beta genes was amplified from genomic DNA by a multiplex PCR assay. On the Illumina HiSeq System, the amplified TCR beta libraries were sequenced as 87-base-pair reads. The published analysis was carried out like this. A later analysis tallied 75 million to 95 million unique TCR beta chains across the 660 or so repertoires, and around 9.9 million of those chains were shared by two or more donors. Raw reads were error-corrected and collapsed into unique sequences by a nearest-neighbor algorithm in which closely related sequences were merged to remove PCR and sequencing errors. V, D and J gene segments were assigned by aligning CDR3 sequences to IMGT reference sequences. Each retained sequence needed at least a six-nucleotide match to both a V gene segment and a J gene segment. A rearrangement counted as productive if the CDR3 had no stop codons and remained in frame with V and J, and every other rearrangement counted as non-productive. CDR3 was defined according to IMGT convention as the region running from the second conserved V-encoded cysteine to the conserved J-encoded phenylalanine. The earlier analysis of 500 to 750 of the donors excluded any sequence lacking an unambiguous match to a single V gene segment. In an earlier analysis of about 590 of the donors, a V segment was called functional when productive rearrangements were above 56.7%, and segregating when the standard deviation between donors exceeded 5%. A statistical classification framework was built to diagnose cytomegalovirus status from the catalog of TCR beta chain sequences. In a later analysis, V and J genes were assigned by comparing TCR nucleotide sequences against IMGT/GENE-DB human TR gene sequences. Using the TCRdist pipeline, a later analysis assigned CDR3 sequences along with most-parsimonious VDJ recombination scenarios. In a later analysis, each TCR beta chain was defined by its CDR3 amino acid sequence together with its V-gene family, and reads without a unique V-gene family were excluded. As a way to deal with suspected cross-contamination and a sequencing artifact, a later analysis dropped 450 to 600 nucleotide sequences that were highly shared and had low generation probability. In a later analysis, a clonal expansion index for each public chain was calculated from normalized within-repertoire ranks of inferred template counts. In a later analysis, generation probabilities were computed using a VDJ recombination model fitted to out-of-frame rearrangements, and the results were checked against IGoR. In a later analysis, hypergeometric tests were used to score TCR-TCR, TCR-HLA and TCR-CMV co-occurrence, with a repertoire-size bias correction applied to TCR pairs. To estimate false discovery rates, a later analysis permuted the HLA or CMV assignments 20 times. A later analysis grouped co-occurring TCRs with DBSCAN, adding TCRdist sequence similarity when clustering within HLA-allele-positive subsets. Repertoires with fewer than 30,000 or more than 120,000 public chains, plus five repertoires with anomalous nucleotide sharing, were excluded from co-occurrence clustering. This is the immuneACCESS table as TCRdb keeps it, with only in-frame sequences that have V and J called. A part of the clones is gone; compared with another copy, unresolved V genes explain less than half, and the rest is unexplained. Clone size and V and J calls were adopted from that table, with D and trimming inferred from the DNA. The sample has 130,000 to 150,000 clones on record, 65% to 85% of them singletons. 6.5% to 7% of the sample rests with the top ten.

In total, approximately 610 healthy bone marrow donors made up the cohort. At the time of sampling, all cohort members were nominally healthy, though unrecorded immune exposures were likely present. The donor was CMV seropositive and belonged to the group of 250 to 300 seropositive cohort members. Each donor provided a peripheral blood sample, and peripheral blood mononuclear cells were used for TCR beta sequencing. Genomic DNA extraction from the blood cell samples was performed with the Qiagen DNeasy Blood Extraction Kit. This clonotype was sampled from a woman aged 40 to 50 in good health and CMV-seropositive. The sequenced material came from PBMCs. The chain is made from TRBV2 and TRBJ1-2; the D gene assignment is ambiguous. The nucleotide sequence reads as follows: TGTGCCAGCAGAGAACCGGGGGGCTACACCTTC. This yields the protein CASREPGGYTF.